The 18 T cell receptor beta chains below were found in one sample sequenced in a study of control samples from healthy donors and cancer patients. The table came from immunoSEQ multiplex PCR; TCRdb's copy has only in-frame clones and leaves some out. The profile shows around 200,000 clones, over 85% of them singletons. The source material was blood. These receptors were collected from a man aged 18 to 30 in good health.

This rearrangement joins TRBV9 to TRBJ1-6; 9 bases align to TRBD1. CDR3 length: 14 amino acids. V lost 4 bases to trimming and J lost 9 bases; unmatched junction nucleotides: 5. Germline V CDR1 and CDR2: SGDLS, YYNGEE. The CDR3 sequence is CASSLGQGVSPLHF. The CDR3 bases are TGTGCCAGCAGCCTGGGACAGGGAGTTTCACCCCTCCACTTT.

This rearrangement joins TRBV3-1 (or the pseudogene TRBV3-2) to TRBJ2-7, with a tentative D call TRBD1 (8 bases). The germline V and J ends were trimmed by 3 bases and 7 bases, with 16 bases remaining between them. Germline V gene data show CDR1 as LGHDT and CDR2 as YNNKEL (reference sequence). The CDR3 is 14 residues long. Here the CDR3 reads CASSHTGGEWEQYF. DNA for the CDR3: TGTGCCAGCAGCCATACAGGGGGGGAGTGGGAGCAGTACTTC.

This chain links TRBV19 with TRBJ2-6; D unclear. The CDR3 covers 14 residues. Between the trimmed V and J ends, which lost 7 bases and 4 bases, there was a span of 11 bases. The germline CDR1 and CDR2 sequences are LNHDA and SQIVND (reference sequence). The CDR3 bases are TGTGCCAGTACCGCCACTGGGGGGGCCAACGTCCTGACTTTC. Translated, it gives CASTATGGANVLTF.

The gene calls are TRBV28 and TRBJ2-7; a weak D match, TRBD1 (6 bases). The CDR3 length is 13 residues. Trimming removed 3 bases from V and 9 bases from J, with 15 bases in between. Germline CDR1 is MDHEN and CDR2 is SYDVKM. The CDR3 protein is CASSLGAPDGQYF. For the CDR3, the DNA is TGTGCCAGCAGTTTGGGGGCGCCAGACGGGCAGTACTTC.

This clone was seen a few times. This chain links TRBV27 with TRBJ2-7; D not certain. Trimming took off 1 base at V and 5 bases at J, with 12 bases between the two ends. There are 14 residues in the CDR3. Looked up from germline, CDR1 is MNHEY and CDR2 is SMNVEV (reference sequence). The CDR3 here is CASSLWSGSHEQYF. CDR3 coding DNA: TGTGCCAGCAGTTTATGGAGTGGGTCTCACGAGCAGTACTTC.

The chain recombines TRBV15 with TRBJ2-1, with 13 bases matching TRBD2. This CDR3 spans 17 amino acids. Germline V gives CDR1 LNHNV, CDR2 YYDKDF (reference sequence). The junction had 15 bases not matched to a gene; V was cut back by 1 base and J by 15 bases. CDR3 sequence: CATSRALVGLAGVEGFF. CDR3 nucleotides: TGTGCCACCAGCAGAGCGCTAGTAGGACTAGCGGGGGTCGAGGGGTTCTTC.

This chain connects TRBV27 to TRBJ2-2, with no clear D. Germline CDR1 and CDR2: MNHEY and SMNVEV (reference sequence). The CDR3 is made up of 13 amino acids. The ends were cut back, 3 bases at V and 6 bases at J, with 8 bases in the middle. CDR3 sequence: CASSLFSSGELFF. CDR3 bases: TGTGCCAGCAGTTTGTTTTCGTCCGGGGAGCTGTTTTTT.

The V call is TRBV3-1 (or the pseudogene TRBV3-2), the J call TRBJ2-7; 9 nucleotides align to TRBD1. V lost 2 bases, J lost 3 bases, and 5 bases stayed unmatched. Germline values: CDR1 LGHDT, CDR2 YNNKEL (reference sequence). The CDR3 length is 15 residues. In DNA form, the CDR3 reads TGTGCCAGCAGCCAATACCCGGACAGGGGCTACGAGCAGTACTTC. Translated, it gives CASSQYPDRGYEQYF.

The chain combines TRBV2 with TRBJ1-1; D gene ambiguous. Germline CDR1 and CDR2: SNHLY and FYNNEI. The CDR3 spans 12 residues. V was cut by 4 bases and J by 8 bases, with 11 bases left in between. CDR3 amino acids: CASSGDGVEAFF. DNA of the CDR3: TGTGCCAGCAGTGGGGATGGTGTAGAAGCTTTCTTT.

V gene TRBV28 combines with J gene TRBJ2-7; unclear D gene. V gave up 10 bases and J gave up 1 base, with 17 bases separating them. Germline CDR1 is MDHEN and CDR2 is SYDVKM. The CDR3 extends over 14 amino acids. The CDR3 spells CATRLLLSSYEQYF. The CDR3, as DNA: TGTGCCACCCGACTCCTCCTCTCTTCCTACGAGCAGTACTTC. The full variable domain, in which reference TRBV28 and TRBJ2-7 provide the parts outside the CDR3, is DVKVTQSSRYLVKRTGEKVFLECVQDMDHENMFWYRQDPGLGLRLIYFSYDVKMKEKGDIPEGYSVSREKKERFSLILESASTNQTSMYLCATRLLLSSYEQYFGPGTRLTVT.

This chain links TRBV30 with TRBJ2-7; D assignment may be TRBD1 or TRBD2 (6 bases each). V was cut by 5 bases and J by 2 bases, with 13 bases left in between. Per germline, CDR1 GTSNPN and CDR2 SVGIG (reference sequence). This CDR3 spans 13 amino acids. This CDR3 is CAWSIRGAYEQYF. The DNA for the CDR3 is TGTGCCTGGTCAATTAGGGGGGCCTACGAGCAGTACTTC.

CDR3 nucleotide sequence: TGTGCCAGCAGCTTGCATGTGTCATCTAGTGAAGCTTTCTTT. This sequence encodes CASSLHVSSSEAFF. This sequence joins TRBV5-5 and TRBJ1-1; unclear D gene. V was pared by 1 base and J by 7 bases, with 14 bases between. From germline, CDR1 is SGHKS and CDR2 YYEKEE (reference sequence). The CDR3 runs to 14 residues.

The sample holds one count of this clone. V gene TRBV10-3 combines with J gene TRBJ2-2; 10 bases match TRBD1. The germline gives CDR1 ENHRY, CDR2 SYGVKD. The V and J ends lost 6 bases and 6 bases, in that order; junction bases with no gene match: 10. The CDR3 loop spans 16 amino acids. CDR3 in amino acids: CAIRDSGQGPPGELFF. DNA for the CDR3: TGTGCCATCAGGGACTCGGGACAGGGGCCGCCCGGGGAGCTGTTTTTT.

With regard to this clone: Different DNA sequences within this sample yield the same CDR3. The chain combines TRBV5-1 with TRBJ2-3; D not certain. Germline CDR1 SGHRS, CDR2 YFSETQ. CDR3 size: 14 residues. V lost 4 bases, J lost 0 bases, and 9 bases lay in between. The CDR3 loop is CASSPDTSTDTQYF. DNA of the CDR3: TGCGCCAGCAGCCCTGATACTAGCACAGATACGCAGTATTTT.

The chain has TRBV28 and TRBJ2-3, with 9 bases identical to TRBD2. The CDR3 length is 14 residues. V was clipped by 6 bases and J by 4 bases; unmatched bases: 5. Germline V CDR1 and CDR2: MDHEN, SYDVKM. CDR3 sequence (DNA): TGTGCCAGCAGGGCGGGGGGGCCCTCAGATACGCAGTATTTT. It is translated as CASRAGGPSDTQYF.

The rearrangement uses TRBV25-1 and TRBJ2-5; D not resolved. The CDR3 extends over 14 amino acids. The V end lost 5 bases, the J end lost 0 bases, and 10 bases lay between the germline ends. Germline-derived CDR1 and CDR2 are MGHDK and SYGVNS. CDR3 nucleotide sequence: TGTGCCAGCAGTTCCCGACGGCACCAAGAGACCCAGTACTTC. The encoded protein is CASSSRRHQETQYF.

The gene calls are TRBV7-3 and TRBJ2-3; D remains unclear. CDR3 length: 17 residues. Germline CDR1 and CDR2: SGHTA and FQGTGA. The V and J ends lost 1 base and 4 bases respectively, with 18 bases between them. The DNA of the CDR3 is TGTGCCAGCAGCTTAAGTTTCAGGACCGCTTCAGCAGATACGCAGTATTTT. This encodes CASSLSFRTASADTQYF.

The rearrangement links TRBV4-1 to TRBJ2-7; TRBD1 aligns across 7 bases. This CDR3 is built from 15 residues. The germline CDR1 and CDR2 sequences are MGHRA and YSYEKL. Trimming took 4 bases from V and 3 from J; bases not matched to a gene: 9. CDR3 sequence: CASSPSGRQGYEQYF. In DNA, the CDR3 is TGCGCCAGCAGCCCATCCGGTCGACAGGGCTACGAGCAGTACTTC.